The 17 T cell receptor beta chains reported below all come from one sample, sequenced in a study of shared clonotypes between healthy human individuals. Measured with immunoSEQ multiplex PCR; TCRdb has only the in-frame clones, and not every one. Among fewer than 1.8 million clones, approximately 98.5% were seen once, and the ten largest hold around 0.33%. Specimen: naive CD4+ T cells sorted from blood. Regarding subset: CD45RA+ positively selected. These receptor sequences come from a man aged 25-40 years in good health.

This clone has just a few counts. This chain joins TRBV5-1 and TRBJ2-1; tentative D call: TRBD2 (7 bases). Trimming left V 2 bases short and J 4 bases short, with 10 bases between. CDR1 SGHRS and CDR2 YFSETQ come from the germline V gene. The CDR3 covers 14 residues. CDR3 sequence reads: CASSFGGPYNEQFF. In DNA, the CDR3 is TGCGCCAGCAGCTTCGGGGGGCCATACAATGAGCAGTTCTTC.

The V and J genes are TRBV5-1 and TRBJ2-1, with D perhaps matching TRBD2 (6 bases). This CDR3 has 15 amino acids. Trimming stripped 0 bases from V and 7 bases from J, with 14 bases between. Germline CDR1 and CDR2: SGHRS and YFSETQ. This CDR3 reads CASSLAGEGSNEQFF. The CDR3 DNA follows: TGCGCCAGCAGCTTGGCGGGAGAAGGGTCAAATGAGCAGTTCTTC.

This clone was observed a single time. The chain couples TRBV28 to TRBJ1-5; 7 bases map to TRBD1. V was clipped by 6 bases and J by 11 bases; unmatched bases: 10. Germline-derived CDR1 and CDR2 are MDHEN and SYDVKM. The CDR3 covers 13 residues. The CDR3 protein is CASSAYRGQSQHF. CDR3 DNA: TGTGCCAGCAGCGCCTACAGGGGACAGTCCCAGCATTTT.

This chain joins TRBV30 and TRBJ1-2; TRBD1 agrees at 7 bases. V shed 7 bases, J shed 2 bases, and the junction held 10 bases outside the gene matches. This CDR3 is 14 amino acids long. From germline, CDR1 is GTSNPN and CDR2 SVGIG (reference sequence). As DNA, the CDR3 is TGTGCCTTGACCGGGACAGCTCTAAACTATGGCTACACCTTC. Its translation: CALTGTALNYGYTF.

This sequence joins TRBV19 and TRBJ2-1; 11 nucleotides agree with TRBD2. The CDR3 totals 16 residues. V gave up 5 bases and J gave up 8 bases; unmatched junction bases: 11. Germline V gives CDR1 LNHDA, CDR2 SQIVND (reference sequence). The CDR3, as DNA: TGTGCCAGTAGTTCGAAACTAGCGGGAGTAAGCTATGAGCAGTTCTTC. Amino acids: CASSSKLAGVSYEQFF.

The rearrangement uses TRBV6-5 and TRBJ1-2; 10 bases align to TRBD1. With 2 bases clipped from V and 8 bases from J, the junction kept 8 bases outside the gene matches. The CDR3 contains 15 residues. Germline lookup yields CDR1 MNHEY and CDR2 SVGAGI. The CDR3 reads CASSYRGTGDRGYTF. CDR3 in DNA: TGTGCCAGCAGTTACCGTGGGACAGGGGATCGGGGCTACACCTTC.

CDR3 sequence (DNA): TGCGCCAGCAGCTCCCGCGGGACGTCACTAGCCAAAAACATTCAGTACTTC. It translates to CASSSRGTSLAKNIQYF. The chain joins TRBV5-1 to TRBJ2-4, with TRBD2 as a possible D gene (6 bases). Germline V gene lookup returns CDR1 SGHRS and CDR2 YFSETQ. Trimming shortened V by 3 bases and J by 0 bases, and 16 bases separated the two germline ends. The CDR3 covers 17 residues.

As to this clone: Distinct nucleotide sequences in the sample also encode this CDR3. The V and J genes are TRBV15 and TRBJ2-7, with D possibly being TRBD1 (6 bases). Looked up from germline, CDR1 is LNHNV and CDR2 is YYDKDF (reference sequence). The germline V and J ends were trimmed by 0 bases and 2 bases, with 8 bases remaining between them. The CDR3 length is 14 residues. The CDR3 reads CATSRDQGTYEQYF. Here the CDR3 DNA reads TGTGCCACCAGCAGAGATCAGGGGACCTACGAGCAGTACTTC.

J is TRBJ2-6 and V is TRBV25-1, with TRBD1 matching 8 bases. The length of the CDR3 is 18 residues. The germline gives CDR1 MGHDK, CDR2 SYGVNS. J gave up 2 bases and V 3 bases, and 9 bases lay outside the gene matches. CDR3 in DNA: TGTGCCAGCAGTGATTGGGGGACAGGCATCACTGGGGCCAACGTCCTGACTTTC. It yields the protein CASSDWGTGITGANVLTF.

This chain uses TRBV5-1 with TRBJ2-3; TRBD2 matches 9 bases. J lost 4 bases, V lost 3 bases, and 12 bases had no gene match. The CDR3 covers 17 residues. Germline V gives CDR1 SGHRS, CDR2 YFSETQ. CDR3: CASSSLASGIVADTQYF. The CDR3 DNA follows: TGCGCCAGCAGCTCCCTGGCTAGCGGGATAGTGGCAGATACGCAGTATTTT.

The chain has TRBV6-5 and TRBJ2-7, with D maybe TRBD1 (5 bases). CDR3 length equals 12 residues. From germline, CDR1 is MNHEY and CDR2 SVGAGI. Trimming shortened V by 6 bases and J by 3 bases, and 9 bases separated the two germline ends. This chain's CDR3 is CASSQGFYEQYF. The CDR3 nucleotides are TGTGCCAGCAGCCAGGGATTCTACGAGCAGTACTTC.

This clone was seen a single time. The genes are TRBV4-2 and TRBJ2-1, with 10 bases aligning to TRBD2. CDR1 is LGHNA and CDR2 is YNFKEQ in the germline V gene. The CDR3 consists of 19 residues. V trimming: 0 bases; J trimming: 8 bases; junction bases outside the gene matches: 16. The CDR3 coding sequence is TGTGCCAGCAGCCAAGAAGGGTATTCTAGCGGGAGATTTCCCGATGAGCAGTTCTTC. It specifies CASSQEGYSSGRFPDEQFF.

CDR3 in amino acids: CASSLPGWERSYNEQFF. CDR3 in DNA: TGTGCCAGCAGCCTACCCGGTTGGGAAAGGTCCTACAATGAGCAGTTCTTC. V gene TRBV5-6 combines with J gene TRBJ2-1; no clear D. V dropped 4 bases and J dropped 1 base, with 18 bases sitting between them. The V gene's germline CDR1 is SGHDT and CDR2 YYEEEE. The CDR3 extends over 17 amino acids.

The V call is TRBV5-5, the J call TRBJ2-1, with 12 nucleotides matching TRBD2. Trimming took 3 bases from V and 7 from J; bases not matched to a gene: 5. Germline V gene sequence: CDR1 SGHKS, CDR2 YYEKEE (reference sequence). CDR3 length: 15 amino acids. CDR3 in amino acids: CASSSLAGGLNEQFF. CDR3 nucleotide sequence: TGTGCCAGCAGCTCTCTAGCGGGAGGGCTAAATGAGCAGTTCTTC.

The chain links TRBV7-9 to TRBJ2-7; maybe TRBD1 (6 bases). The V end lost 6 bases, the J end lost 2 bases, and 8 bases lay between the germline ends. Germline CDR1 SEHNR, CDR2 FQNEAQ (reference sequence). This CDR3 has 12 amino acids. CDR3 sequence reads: CASRAGAYEQYF. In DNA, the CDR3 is TGTGCCAGCAGGGCAGGGGCCTACGAGCAGTACTTC.

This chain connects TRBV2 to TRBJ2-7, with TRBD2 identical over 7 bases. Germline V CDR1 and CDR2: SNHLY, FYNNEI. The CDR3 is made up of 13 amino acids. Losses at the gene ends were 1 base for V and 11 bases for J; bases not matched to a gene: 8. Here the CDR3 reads CASSEVWQAGEYF. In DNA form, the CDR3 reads TGTGCCAGCAGTGAAGTATGGCAGGCGGGGGAGTACTTC.

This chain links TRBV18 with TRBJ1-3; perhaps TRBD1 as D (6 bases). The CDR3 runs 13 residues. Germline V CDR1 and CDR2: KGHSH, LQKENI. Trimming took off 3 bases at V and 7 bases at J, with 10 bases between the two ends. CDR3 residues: CASSPTQGNTIYF. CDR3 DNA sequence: TGTGCCAGCTCACCTACGCAGGGGAACACCATATATTTT.